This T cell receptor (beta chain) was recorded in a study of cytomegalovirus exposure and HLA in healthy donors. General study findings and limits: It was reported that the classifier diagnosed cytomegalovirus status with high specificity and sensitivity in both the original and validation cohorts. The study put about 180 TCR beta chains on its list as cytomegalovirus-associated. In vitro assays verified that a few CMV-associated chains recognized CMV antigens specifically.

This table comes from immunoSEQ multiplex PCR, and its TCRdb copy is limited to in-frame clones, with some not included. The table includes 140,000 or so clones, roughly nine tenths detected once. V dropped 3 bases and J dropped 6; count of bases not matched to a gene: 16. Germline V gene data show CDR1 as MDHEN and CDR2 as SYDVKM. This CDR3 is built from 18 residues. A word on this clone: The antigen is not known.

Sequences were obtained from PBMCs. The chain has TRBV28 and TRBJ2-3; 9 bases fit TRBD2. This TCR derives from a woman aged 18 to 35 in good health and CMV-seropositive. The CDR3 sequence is CASSFRPGAGGPADTQYF. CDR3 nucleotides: TGTGCCAGCAGTTTCCGCCCCGGAGCGGGGGGCCCCGCGGATACGCAGTATTTT.